These 27 T cell receptor beta chains came from one sample sequenced in a study of T cells after yellow fever vaccination. TCRdb analysed the 5' RACE reads with MiXCR anew, one entry per CDR3 protein. The data hold some 420,000 distinct CDR3 sequences, with around 20% observed a single time. Material: PBMCs, obtained before the yellow fever booster vaccination. All receptors derive from a man between 18 and 35 years old who received the YFV17D yellow fever vaccine.

This clonotype has a handful of counts. J is TRBJ1-1 and V is TRBV5-6, with D unclear. V shed 0 bases and J shed 5 bases, with 5 bases lying between them. There are 12 residues in the CDR3. CDR1 and CDR2 from the germline V gene are SGHDT and YYEEEE. CDR3: CASSLARTEAFF. The CDR3 region has the DNA TGTGCCAGCAGCTTGGCTAGGACTGAAGCTTTCTTT.

The rearrangement uses TRBV7-2 and TRBJ2-3; 7 positions match TRBD2. Germline assignment: CDR1 SGHTA and CDR2 FQGNSA. With 4 bases clipped from V and 2 bases from J, the junction kept 12 bases outside the gene matches. The CDR3 covers 17 residues. CDR3 loop: CASSSQLGRGTTDTQYF. The CDR3 DNA reads as TGTGCCAGCAGCTCCCAATTGGGGCGGGGGACCACAGATACGCAGTATTTT.

The chain recombines TRBV6-6 with TRBJ2-7; tentative D call: TRBD2 (6 bases). V was pared by 3 bases and J by 3 bases, with 18 bases between. The CDR3 spans 16 residues. Germline loops: CDR1 MNHNY, CDR2 SVGAGI (reference sequence). The CDR3: CASSYSVRGAGYEQYF. CDR3 nucleotide sequence: TGTGCCAGCAGTTATAGTGTGCGGGGAGCAGGCTACGAGCAGTACTTC.

This chain joins TRBV6-2 or TRBV6-3 and TRBJ1-4; the D is unclear. CDR3 length: 15 amino acids. Germline V gene sequence: CDR1 MNHEY, CDR2 SVGEGT. Trimming shortened V by 0 bases and J by 6 bases, and 11 bases separated the two germline ends. The CDR3 protein is CASSYSKGWDEKLFF. The CDR3 coding sequence is TGTGCCAGCAGTTACTCGAAAGGATGGGATGAAAAACTGTTTTTT.

The chain has TRBV6-1 and TRBJ2-3; D may be TRBD1 or TRBD2 (5 bases each). The ends were cut back, 5 bases at V and 3 bases at J, with 15 bases in the middle. CDR3 size: 15 residues. Per the germline V gene, CDR1 is MNHNS and CDR2 is SASEGT. CDR3 sequence: CASSTIWDGTDTQYF. The CDR3 DNA sequence: TGTGCCAGCAGTACGATTTGGGACGGGACAGATACGCAGTATTTT.

Ten or more counts support this clonotype. The chain joins TRBV7-2 to TRBJ1-5; weak D call: TRBD1 (6 bases). Germline V CDR1 and CDR2: SGHTA, FQGNSA. The CDR3 length is 15 residues. The V end was cut by 5 bases, the J end by 1 base, with 12 bases between. CDR3 nucleotides: TGTGCCAGCAGCACACAGGGAGTAAGCAATCAGCCCCAGCATTTT. Encoded protein: CASSTQGVSNQPQHF. The whole variable domain, filled in from reference TRBV7-2 and TRBJ1-5, reads GAGVSQSPSNKVTEKGKDVELRCDPISGHTALYWYRQSLGQGLEFLIYFQGNSAPDKSGLPSDRFSAERTGGSVSTLTIQRTQQEDSAVYLCASSTQGVSNQPQHFGDGTRLSIL.

The rearrangement joins TRBV28 to TRBJ2-4, with D possibly being TRBD1 (6 bases). The V gene's germline CDR1 is MDHEN and CDR2 SYDVKM. The CDR3 covers 14 residues. Trimming stripped 5 bases from V and 5 bases from J, with 13 bases between. The CDR3 spells CASSPPGQQNIQYF. The CDR3, as DNA: TGTGCCAGCAGTCCCCCCGGACAGCAAAACATTCAGTACTTC.

The chain has TRBV29-1 and TRBJ1-2; 7 nucleotides line up with TRBD1. Germline V gene lookup returns CDR1 SQVTM and CDR2 ANQGSEA. V was pared by 0 bases and J by 8 bases, with 3 bases of the junction left unmatched. This CDR3 has 12 residues. CDR3 loop: CSVEDAGGGYTF. The CDR3 bases are TGCAGCGTTGAAGACGCAGGGGGGGGCTACACCTTC.

This clonotype was seen at least ten times. The V gene is TRBV4-2, the J gene TRBJ2-5; D is undetermined. Trimming cost V 3 bases and J 2 bases, with 10 bases left between them. This CDR3 comprises 14 residues. Per germline, CDR1 LGHNA and CDR2 YNFKEQ. CDR3 loop: CASSQNLGQETQYF. In DNA, the CDR3 is TGTGCCAGCAGCCAGAATCTTGGGCAAGAGACCCAGTACTTC.

This chain joins TRBV7-9 and TRBJ1-1; no clear D gene. The CDR3 is 11 amino acids. Per germline, CDR1 SEHNR and CDR2 FQNEAQ (reference sequence). Trimming shortened V by 2 bases and J by 5 bases, and 3 bases separated the two germline ends. The CDR3 protein is CASSLITEAFF. For the CDR3, the DNA is TGTGCCAGCAGCTTAATAACTGAAGCTTTCTTT.

This clonotype was found a few times. V and J are TRBV7-2 and TRBJ2-1, with a weak D call TRBD2 (5 bases). V shed 5 bases and J shed 3 bases, with 8 bases lying between them. CDR3 length: 13 amino acids. The germline V gene has CDR1 SGHTA and CDR2 FQGNSA. CDR3 sequence reads: CASSVTNYNEQFF. In DNA form, the CDR3 reads TGTGCCAGCAGCGTGACTAACTACAATGAGCAGTTCTTC.

This clonotype came up a few times. The chain recombines TRBV10-1 with TRBJ2-7, with TRBD1 as a possible D gene (6 bases). The CDR3 runs 16 residues. Germline CDR1 reads WNHNN; CDR2 reads SYGVQD (reference sequence). V was shortened by 0 bases and J by 5 bases, with 17 bases between the two germline ends. As DNA, the CDR3 is TGCGCCAGCAGTGAGTCGAGGTTCTGGGGGCGGAACGAGCAGTACTTC. Amino acids: CASSESRFWGRNEQYF.

This chain connects TRBV4-2 to TRBJ2-1; 9 positions agree with TRBD1. CDR3 length equals 18 residues. Trimming removed 0 bases from V and 2 bases from J; junction bases left unmatched: 8. Germline V lookup: CDR1 LGHNA, CDR2 YNFKEQ. The CDR3 DNA is TGTGCCAGCAGCCAAGACTCTATCGGGACAGGGCCCTACAATGAGCAGTTCTTC. Translating it yields CASSQDSIGTGPYNEQFF.

The chain has TRBV9 and TRBJ1-2; D is perhaps TRBD1 (6 bases). Between the trimmed V and J ends, which lost 4 bases and 4 bases, there was a span of 14 bases. The germline gives CDR1 SGDLS, CDR2 YYNGEE. This CDR3 contains 14 residues. CDR3 nucleotides: TGTGCCAGCAGCCTCCGGACAGATTTCTATGGCTACACCTTC. Amino acid sequence: CASSLRTDFYGYTF.

In its sample, this clonotype was seen a few times. V and J are TRBV20-1 and TRBJ2-6; no clear D. The length of the CDR3 is 18 residues. Germline values: CDR1 DFQATT, CDR2 SNEGSKA (reference sequence). The V end was cut by 0 bases, the J end by 0 bases, with 15 bases between. For the CDR3, the DNA is TGCAGTGCTAGAGATCCGACGACTGGTAGCTCTGGGGCCAACGTCCTGACTTTC. It codes for CSARDPTTGSSGANVLTF.

This clonotype was observed a handful of times. The chain carries TRBV20-1 and TRBJ2-7; D may be TRBD1 (6 bases). The V gene's germline CDR1 is DFQATT and CDR2 SNEGSKA (reference sequence). V was trimmed by 0 bases and J by 2 bases, leaving 14 bases between them. The CDR3 runs to 15 residues. CDR3 residues: CSARDQNRDTYEQYV. Here the CDR3 DNA reads TGCAGTGCTAGAGACCAAAACCGGGACACCTACGAGCAGTACGTC.

The V and J genes are TRBV9 and TRBJ2-7; 9 bases agree with TRBD1. The ends lost 3 bases at V and 4 bases at J; junction bases unmatched: 8. The CDR3 covers 15 residues. CDR1 and CDR2 from the germline V gene are SGDLS and YYNGEE. CDR3 bases: TGTGCCAGCAGCGCCGGGGGACAGGGTGAGTACGAGCAGTACTTC. Amino acid sequence: CASSAGGQGEYEQYF.

The chain links TRBV3-1 to TRBJ1-5, with D uncertain. Germline CDR1 and CDR2: LGHDT and YNNKEL (reference sequence). Trimming removed 1 base at V and 6 bases at J, with 4 bases between. This CDR3 is built from 12 residues. The DNA for the CDR3 is TGTGCCAGCAGCCAAGTTGGTCAGCCCCAGCATTTT. Its protein product is CASSQVGQPQHF.

The chain recombines TRBV6-2 or TRBV6-3 with TRBJ2-7; D is possibly TRBD1 (6 bases). There are 15 residues in the CDR3. Trimming removed 5 bases at V and 5 bases at J, with 19 bases between. CDR1 is MNHEY, CDR2 SVGEGT, per germline. The CDR3 region has the DNA TGTGCCAGCAGTGCGACAGGAGTAGCTTTCCACGAGCAGTACGTC. Its translation: CASSATGVAFHEQYV.

This clonotype occurred many times. The chain couples TRBV4-3 to TRBJ2-1; a possible D gene is TRBD1 (6 bases). This CDR3 has 14 amino acids. CDR1 and CDR2 from the germline V gene are LGHNA and YSLEER. Trimming removed 2 bases at V and 4 bases at J, with 9 bases between. The CDR3 loop is CASSQSGAYNEQFF. For the CDR3, the DNA is TGCGCCAGCAGCCAATCAGGGGCTTACAATGAGCAGTTCTTC.

The gene calls are TRBV27 and TRBJ2-1; 12 bases match TRBD2. CDR3 size: 23 residues. The V gene end was trimmed by 4 bases and the J gene end by 0 bases; junction bases not matched to a gene: 22. Germline loops: CDR1 MNHEY, CDR2 SMNVEV (reference sequence). The CDR3 here is CASSSTSLTDPSGGDRSYNEQFF. The CDR3 nucleotides are TGTGCCAGCAGTTCAACATCTCTAACCGATCCTAGCGGGGGGGACCGCTCCTACAATGAGCAGTTCTTC.

This clonotype was seen a few times. This chain connects TRBV24-1 to TRBJ1-5; 10 bases align to TRBD1. The V segment lost 4 bases and the J segment 4 bases; nucleotides outside the gene matches: 12. This CDR3 spans 18 amino acids. The germline V gene encodes CDR1 KGHDR and CDR2 SFDVKD. The CDR3 DNA is TGTGCCACCAGTGACCAACCTGCCGGGACAGGGGATAATCAGCCCCAGCATTTT. Residues: CATSDQPAGTGDNQPQHF.

The chain uses TRBV20-1 and TRBJ2-1, with D perhaps TRBD2 (5 bases). The CDR3 covers 16 residues. CDR1 DFQATT and CDR2 SNEGSKA come from the germline V gene (reference sequence). Trimming stripped 3 bases from V and 0 bases from J, with 15 bases between. For the CDR3, the DNA is TGCAGTGCTAGCCCGACTCGGGGAAGCTCCTACAATGAGCAGTTCTTC. As protein: CSASPTRGSSYNEQFF.

This chain joins TRBV7-9 and TRBJ2-7; 7 positions match TRBD1. The ends lost 3 bases at V and 6 bases at J; junction bases unmatched: 2. CDR3 length equals 12 residues. CDR1 is SEHNR and CDR2 is FQNEAQ in the germline V gene (reference sequence). The CDR3 DNA is TGTGCCAGCAGCTTGACAGGGAGCGAGCAGTACTTC. Its protein product is CASSLTGSEQYF.

This clonotype was counted many times. The chain combines TRBV4-3 with TRBJ1-1, with TRBD1 identical over 9 bases. V was clipped by 0 bases and J by 2 bases; unmatched bases: 13. Germline V CDR1 and CDR2: LGHNA, YSLEER. CDR3 length: 19 amino acids. CDR3 bases: TGCGCCAGCAGCCAAGAAAGACCGGGACAGGGCTCGGGAAACACTGAAGCTTTCTTT. Translating it yields CASSQERPGQGSGNTEAFF.

In its sample, this clonotype was seen a few times. The chain couples TRBV15 to TRBJ1-6; possibly TRBD1 for D (5 bases). This CDR3 spans 14 amino acids. Germline values: CDR1 LNHNV, CDR2 YYDKDF (reference sequence). Trimming took 8 bases from V and 7 from J, leaving 15 bases between them. This chain's CDR3 is CATASRRENSPLHF. The CDR3 region has the DNA TGTGCCACCGCATCCCGCAGGGAGAATTCACCCCTCCACTTT.

V gene TRBV29-1 combines with J gene TRBJ2-1, with no clear D. The CDR3 extends over 12 amino acids. Trimming removed 0 bases at V and 4 bases at J, with 4 bases between. Germline V gives CDR1 SQVTM, CDR2 ANQGSEA. CDR3 residues: CSVEEAYNEQFF. Written as DNA, the CDR3 is TGCAGCGTTGAAGAAGCATACAATGAGCAGTTCTTC.